A selection of T cell receptor beta chains follows, all from one sample in a study of beta chain features in type 1 diabetes. Here immunoSEQ multiplex PCR was the method, and the copy in TCRdb shows in-frame clones only, minus some. The sample includes approximately 160,000 clones, just over 9% of them seen just once. What was sequenced was central memory CD4+ T cells from blood. Receptors originate from a woman aged 18 to 35 in good health. Both conserved end residues are part of each CDR3. The order of the fields is V gene, clone size, J gene, D gene, CDR3 protein, CDR3 DNA. D genes are given only for firm matches. Some rows mark clone size as missing; the rest say once, few, many or name a class of expanded clone.

v_gene: TRBV5-5
abundance: NA
j_gene: TRBJ1-4
d_gene: TRBD1
CDR3aa: CASSLDRATNEKLFF
CDR3nt: TGTGCCAGCAGCCTTGACAGGGCAACTAATGAAAAACTGTTTTTT

v_gene: TRBV19
abundance: few
j_gene: TRBJ1-5
d_gene: NA
CDR3aa: CASSTLQGRNQPQHF
CDR3nt: TGTGCCAGTAGTACCTTACAGGGTCGCAATCAGCCCCAGCATTTT

v_gene: TRBV29-1
abundance: few
j_gene: TRBJ1-1
d_gene: TRBD1
CDR3aa: CSVTPGQGKAFF
CDR3nt: TGCAGCGTCACCCCAGGACAGGGGAAAGCTTTCTTT

v_gene: TRBV5-1
abundance: NA
j_gene: TRBJ1-2
d_gene: NA
CDR3aa: CASSSAPGDNYGYTF
CDR3nt: TGCGCCAGCAGCTCTGCCCCCGGGGATAACTATGGCTACACCTTC

v_gene: TRBV14
abundance: NA
j_gene: TRBJ2-7
d_gene: TRBD2
CDR3aa: CASSPPGLDEQYF
CDR3nt: TGTGCCAGCAGCCCTCCGGGACTAGACGAGCAGTACTTC

v_gene: TRBV18
abundance: NA
j_gene: TRBJ1-4
d_gene: NA
CDR3aa: CASSYLDSGEKLFF
CDR3nt: TGTGCCAGCTCGTACCTAGATTCGGGTGAAAAACTGTTTTTT

v_gene: TRBV11-3
abundance: NA
j_gene: TRBJ2-2
d_gene: TRBD1
CDR3aa: CASSLDRGFTGELFF
CDR3nt: TGTGCCAGCAGCCTTGACAGGGGGTTCACCGGGGAGCTGTTTTTT

v_gene: TRBV5-1
abundance: few
j_gene: TRBJ2-1
d_gene: TRBD2
CDR3aa: CASSLGASGSYNEQFF
CDR3nt: TGCGCCAGCAGCTTGGGGGCTAGCGGCTCCTACAATGAGCAGTTCTTC

v_gene: TRBV7-9
abundance: many
j_gene: TRBJ1-1
d_gene: NA
CDR3aa: CASSLAPRQHEAFF
CDR3nt: TGTGCCAGCAGCTTAGCGCCGAGACAGCACGAAGCTTTCTTT

v_gene: TRBV5-4
abundance: NA
j_gene: TRBJ2-5
d_gene: NA
CDR3aa: CASSTPGPETQYF
CDR3nt: TGTGCCAGCAGCACCCCAGGGCCGGAGACCCAGTACTTC

v_gene: TRBV30
abundance: few
j_gene: TRBJ2-7
d_gene: TRBD2
CDR3aa: CAWEEVSGYEQYF
CDR3nt: TGTGCCTGGGAGGAGGTTAGCGGGTACGAGCAGTACTTC

v_gene: TRBV30
abundance: NA
j_gene: TRBJ2-7
d_gene: TRBD1
CDR3aa: CAWGRGQGAGYEQYF
CDR3nt: TGTGCCTGGGGACGCGGACAGGGGGCGGGGTACGAGCAGTACTTC

v_gene: TRBV4-3
abundance: NA
j_gene: TRBJ2-7
d_gene: NA
CDR3aa: CASSQDSQEVEQYF
CDR3nt: TGCGCCAGCAGCCAAGACAGTCAGGAGGTCGAGCAGTACTTC

v_gene: TRBV5-1
abundance: few
j_gene: TRBJ2-7
d_gene: NA
CDR3aa: CASSLTAAWEQYF
CDR3nt: TGCGCCAGCAGCTTAACGGCGGCGTGGGAGCAGTACTTC

v_gene: TRBV7-6
abundance: NA
j_gene: TRBJ1-2
d_gene: NA
CDR3aa: CASSLDGGGTGNYSYTF
CDR3nt: TGTGCCAGCAGCTTAGATGGTGGGGGCACAGGCAACTATAGCTACACCTTC

v_gene: TRBV5-4
abundance: NA
j_gene: TRBJ2-3
d_gene: TRBD2
CDR3aa: CASSFPGLADTDTQYF
CDR3nt: TGTGCCAGCAGCTTTCCGGGACTAGCGGACACAGATACGCAGTATTTT

v_gene: TRBV6-6
abundance: many
j_gene: TRBJ2-5
d_gene: NA
CDR3aa: CASSYSTTTQYF
CDR3nt: TGTGCCAGCAGTTACTCTACGACTACCCAGTACTTC

v_gene: TRBV4-1
abundance: NA
j_gene: TRBJ2-3
d_gene: NA
CDR3aa: CASSSLRDTDTQYF
CDR3nt: TGCGCCAGCAGTTCACTGCGGGATACAGATACGCAGTATTTT

v_gene: TRBV4-3
abundance: NA
j_gene: TRBJ1-5
d_gene: NA
CDR3aa: CASSPLRDRVRQPQHF
CDR3nt: TGCGCCAGCAGCCCATTGAGAGACAGAGTGCGGCAGCCCCAGCATTTT

v_gene: TRBV6-5
abundance: few
j_gene: TRBJ1-5
d_gene: NA
CDR3aa: CASSSDRFYSNQPQHF
CDR3nt: TGTGCCAGCAGTTCGGACAGATTCTATAGCAATCAGCCCCAGCATTTT

v_gene: TRBV5-1
abundance: NA
j_gene: TRBJ2-7
d_gene: NA
CDR3aa: CASSTTGDPREQYF
CDR3nt: TGCGCCAGCAGCACAACAGGAGACCCACGCGAGCAGTACTTC

v_gene: TRBV30
abundance: few
j_gene: TRBJ1-1
d_gene: NA
CDR3aa: CAWKMGGTEAFF
CDR3nt: TGTGCCTGGAAGATGGGGGGCACTGAAGCTTTCTTT

v_gene: TRBV4-2
abundance: NA
j_gene: TRBJ1-5
d_gene: TRBD1
CDR3aa: CASSQDPKTGDQPQHF
CDR3nt: TGTGCCAGCAGCCAAGATCCTAAGACAGGGGATCAGCCCCAGCATTTT

v_gene: TRBV18
abundance: NA
j_gene: TRBJ2-3
d_gene: NA
CDR3aa: CASSPGTSQSDTQYF
CDR3nt: TGTGCCAGCTCCCCTGGGACTTCGCAGTCAGATACGCAGTATTTT

v_gene: TRBV29-1
abundance: few
j_gene: TRBJ2-1
d_gene: NA
CDR3aa: CSLRIRNEQFF
CDR3nt: TGCAGCTTACGGATCAGGAATGAGCAGTTCTTC

v_gene: TRBV7-2
abundance: few
j_gene: TRBJ1-2
d_gene: NA
CDR3aa: CASSLPRIPYGYTF
CDR3nt: TGTGCCAGCAGTTTACCCAGGATACCCTATGGCTACACCTTC

v_gene: TRBV6-5
abundance: few
j_gene: TRBJ2-7
d_gene: NA
CDR3aa: CASSPGDPHGDEQYF
CDR3nt: TGTGCCAGCAGTCCAGGGGACCCCCATGGAGACGAGCAGTACTTC

v_gene: TRBV5-6
abundance: NA
j_gene: TRBJ2-7
d_gene: NA
CDR3aa: CASSSTGLAGYEQYF
CDR3nt: TGTGCCAGCAGCTCAACCGGGCTAGCCGGCTACGAGCAGTACTTC

v_gene: TRBV18
abundance: NA
j_gene: TRBJ1-4
d_gene: NA
CDR3aa: CASSPDRSNEKLFF
CDR3nt: TGTGCCAGCTCACCCGACAGGAGTAATGAAAAACTGTTTTTT

v_gene: TRBV5-1
abundance: NA
j_gene: TRBJ2-2
d_gene: TRBD2
CDR3aa: CASSLVASGGAGTGELFF
CDR3nt: TGCGCCAGCAGCTTGGTGGCTAGCGGGGGGGCCGGCACCGGGGAGCTGTTTTTT

v_gene: TRBV9
abundance: NA
j_gene: TRBJ2-2
d_gene: TRBD2
CDR3aa: CASSVTSGINTGELFF
CDR3nt: TGTGCCAGCAGCGTGACTAGCGGAATTAACACCGGGGAGCTGTTTTTT

v_gene: TRBV15
abundance: few
j_gene: TRBJ2-2
d_gene: NA
CDR3aa: CATSRLGLPNTGELFF
CDR3nt: TGTGCCACCAGCAGACTGGGACTTCCGAACACCGGGGAGCTGTTTTTT

v_gene: TRBV29-1
abundance: few
j_gene: TRBJ2-2
d_gene: NA
CDR3aa: CSVSRNTGELFF
CDR3nt: TGCAGCGTTTCCAGGAACACCGGGGAGCTGTTTTTT

v_gene: TRBV7-9
abundance: NA
j_gene: TRBJ1-2
d_gene: NA
CDR3aa: CASSLVNRGYTF
CDR3nt: TGTGCCAGCAGCTTAGTTAACAGGGGCTACACCTTC

v_gene: TRBV6-6
abundance: NA
j_gene: TRBJ1-1
d_gene: NA
CDR3aa: CASQQDMNTEAFF
CDR3nt: TGTGCCAGCCAACAGGACATGAACACTGAAGCTTTCTTT

v_gene: TRBV19
abundance: few
j_gene: TRBJ1-6
d_gene: TRBD1
CDR3aa: CASSSGTGGVAPLHF
CDR3nt: TGTGCCAGTAGTTCCGGGACAGGGGGTGTCGCACCCCTCCACTTT

v_gene: TRBV7-2
abundance: few
j_gene: TRBJ2-1
d_gene: NA
CDR3aa: CASRQSRTAYNEQFF
CDR3nt: TGTGCCAGCAGGCAATCCAGGACAGCCTACAATGAGCAGTTCTTC

v_gene: TRBV4-2
abundance: few
j_gene: TRBJ1-6
d_gene: NA
CDR3aa: CASRPERGGGNSPLHF
CDR3nt: TGTGCCAGCAGACCCGAGCGGGGCGGCGGCAATTCACCCCTCCACTTT

v_gene: TRBV4-1
abundance: NA
j_gene: TRBJ2-1
d_gene: TRBD2
CDR3aa: CASSQDVRLAGGINEQFF
CDR3nt: TGCGCCAGCAGCCAAGATGTTAGACTAGCGGGAGGGATCAATGAGCAGTTCTTC

v_gene: TRBV6-5
abundance: few
j_gene: TRBJ1-5
d_gene: NA
CDR3aa: CASRPGFGGAQHF
CDR3nt: TGTGCCAGCAGGCCAGGGTTTGGTGGCGCCCAGCATTTT

v_gene: TRBV5-1
abundance: NA
j_gene: TRBJ1-2
d_gene: TRBD1
CDR3aa: CASSLSGGAYGYTF
CDR3nt: TGCGCCAGCAGCCTCTCAGGGGGAGCCTATGGCTACACCTTC

v_gene: TRBV6-1
abundance: NA
j_gene: TRBJ2-3
d_gene: TRBD1
CDR3aa: CATRTQGEADTQYF
CDR3nt: TGTGCCACCCGGACCCAGGGGGAAGCAGATACGCAGTATTTT

v_gene: TRBV5-1
abundance: few
j_gene: TRBJ2-5
d_gene: TRBD2
CDR3aa: CASSPGGGQETQYF
CDR3nt: TGCGCCAGCAGCCCGGGGGGGGGCCAAGAGACCCAGTACTTC

v_gene: TRBV11-3
abundance: few
j_gene: TRBJ1-1
d_gene: NA
CDR3aa: CASSHIPKNTEAFF
CDR3nt: TGTGCCAGCAGCCACATTCCGAAGAACACTGAAGCTTTCTTT

v_gene: TRBV18
abundance: NA
j_gene: TRBJ2-1
d_gene: TRBD1
CDR3aa: CASSPGTGGWNEQFF
CDR3nt: TGTGCCAGCTCACCAGGGACAGGGGGCTGGAATGAGCAGTTCTTC

v_gene: TRBV15
abundance: NA
j_gene: TRBJ2-7
d_gene: TRBD2
CDR3aa: CATSSMGGLAGGHEQYF
CDR3nt: TGTGCCACCAGCAGTATGGGGGGGCTAGCGGGAGGGCACGAGCAGTACTTC

v_gene: TRBV18
abundance: NA
j_gene: TRBJ2-2
d_gene: TRBD2
CDR3aa: CASSSGAGASTGELFF
CDR3nt: TGTGCCAGCTCATCTGGAGCGGGAGCGAGCACCGGGGAGCTGTTTTTT

v_gene: TRBV5-1
abundance: few
j_gene: TRBJ2-1
d_gene: TRBD2
CDR3aa: CASGLAGSNEQFF
CDR3nt: TGCGCCTCCGGACTAGCGGGGTCTAATGAGCAGTTCTTC

v_gene: TRBV27
abundance: NA
j_gene: TRBJ1-1
d_gene: NA
CDR3aa: CASSLRSAGDAFF
CDR3nt: TGTGCCAGCAGTTTAAGGTCGGCAGGGGACGCTTTCTTT

v_gene: TRBV27
abundance: few
j_gene: TRBJ1-2
d_gene: NA
CDR3aa: CASSLSAGDGGYTF
CDR3nt: TGTGCCAGCAGTTTATCGGCAGGGGACGGTGGCTACACCTTC

v_gene: TRBV5-6
abundance: few
j_gene: TRBJ1-2
d_gene: TRBD1
CDR3aa: CASSSGGLDYGYTF
CDR3nt: TGTGCCAGCAGCTCAGGGGGCCTGGACTATGGCTACACCTTC

v_gene: TRBV9
abundance: NA
j_gene: TRBJ2-2
d_gene: NA
CDR3aa: CASSERATTGELFF
CDR3nt: TGTGCCAGCAGCGAGCGGGCTACCACCGGGGAGCTGTTTTTT

v_gene: TRBV7-3
abundance: NA
j_gene: TRBJ1-6
d_gene: NA
CDR3aa: CASSRTGSNSPLHF
CDR3nt: TGTGCCAGCAGTAGAACAGGGTCTAATTCACCCCTCCACTTT